This TCR beta chain was sequenced during a study of memory CD4+ T cells and cytomegalovirus serostatus. Study-wide points: Median bootstrapped AUC for CMV status was approximately 0.96 originally, 0.85 to 0.92 US-trained. 67 of 164 known CMV-associated TCRbeta sequences appeared in CD4+ memory.

Some clones are missing from TCRdb's copy, which holds only in-frame ones; the method was immunoSEQ multiplex PCR. The sample yields about 50,000 clones, 82% seen once. Trimming removed 6 bases at V and 4 bases at J, with 6 bases between. Looked up from germline, CDR1 is MNHEY and CDR2 is SVGAGI. CDR3 length: 11 amino acids. The sort gate was single viable CD3+CD4+CD8-CD45RO+ cells for memory CD4+ T cells. Serostatus was set by detecting CMV pp150, pp28, p38, p52 IgG. Regarding this clone: The antigen remains undetermined.

V gene TRBV6-5 combines with J gene TRBJ1-1, with D hard to call. The sequencing input was memory CD4+ T cells from blood. This clonotype was sampled from an adult in good health and CMV-seronegative. Here the CDR3 DNA reads TGTGCCAGCAGAATCGGCACTGAAGCTTTCTTT. This encodes CASRIGTEAFF.